Below are 13 T cell receptor beta chains sequenced from a single sample in a study of blood T cells in healthy people across ages (dated by TCRdb to between 2014 and 2017). Preparation of the library involved 5' RACE. Sequencing was carried out with an Illumina HiSeq 2500. A second PCR of about 6 to 11 cycles was performed with a sample-barcoded 5' primer and a J-beta primer mix. The public reads were reprocessed in TCRdb via fastp at Q25 and MiXCR, keeping in-frame beta chains. Each entry is one CDR3 protein sequence, shown with its most common DNA and genes. The sample records about 780,000 distinct CDR3 sequences, roughly 25% of which are singletons. Together, the top ten hold roughly 3.1% of the sample. These data are also associated with another study on T cells of mothers and their children.

Sequenced sample: blood. All receptors derive from a boy under 18 in good health.

The chain uses TRBV29-1 and TRBJ2-7, with a tentative D call TRBD2 (5 bases). From germline, CDR1 is SQVTM and CDR2 ANQGSEA. The V and J ends lost 5 bases and 9 bases respectively, with 17 bases between them. The CDR3 loop spans 12 amino acids. The chain's CDR3 is CSVLVSGKRQYF. CDR3 DNA: TGCAGCGTTTTGGTTTCGGGGAAACGGCAGTACTTC.

A few counts support this clonotype. V and J are TRBV9 and TRBJ2-1, with 9 bases identical to TRBD2. V lost 1 base and J lost 6; bases outside the gene matches: 8. This CDR3 spans 16 amino acids. Germline V gene sequence: CDR1 SGDLS, CDR2 YYNGEE. The CDR3 sequence is CASSVSSRRGGNEQFF. CDR3 sequence (DNA): TGTGCCAGCAGCGTATCGAGCCGGCGGGGGGGCAATGAGCAGTTCTTC.

In its sample, this clonotype was seen a few times. The chain links TRBV7-9 to TRBJ2-3; 9 positions match TRBD2. This CDR3 comprises 17 residues. V lost 7 bases, J lost 10 bases, and 21 bases stayed unmatched. Germline CDR1 is SEHNR and CDR2 is FQNEAQ (reference sequence). The CDR3 spells CASTQGVASGAPPAQYF. CDR3 bases: TGTGCCAGCACCCAGGGGGTCGCTAGCGGGGCCCCCCCAGCGCAGTATTTT.

The chain combines TRBV6-6 with TRBJ1-1; unclear D gene. Germline-derived CDR1 and CDR2 are MNHNY and SVGAGI (reference sequence). CDR3 length: 15 residues. The V end was cut by 0 bases, the J end by 3 bases, with 11 bases between. The CDR3 nucleotides read TGTGCCAGCAGTTACTCGGACTCGAGAGACACTGAAGCTTTCTTT. Translated, it gives CASSYSDSRDTEAFF.

In this sample, this clonotype turned up a few times. The J gene is TRBJ2-5, the V gene TRBV2; D gene ambiguous. The V end lost 3 bases, the J end lost 3 bases, and 5 bases lay between the germline ends. The CDR3 is 12 amino acids. Germline CDR1 is SNHLY and CDR2 is FYNNEI. The CDR3 nucleotides are TGTGCCAGCAGTGAGCTAGAAGAGACCCAGTACTTC. This sequence encodes CASSELEETQYF.

The chain is built from TRBV10-2 and TRBJ2-1; no clear D. Germline V CDR1 and CDR2: WSHSY, SAAADI. The CDR3 consists of 14 residues. V lost 10 bases, J lost 0 bases, and 13 bases lay in between. The chain's CDR3 is CATKRESSYNEQFF. In DNA, the CDR3 is TGCGCCACCAAAAGGGAAAGCTCCTACAATGAGCAGTTCTTC.

The V call is TRBV12-3 or TRBV12-4, the J call TRBJ2-5, with 11 bases identical to TRBD2. Trimming removed 5 bases from V and 3 bases from J; junction bases left unmatched: 5. There are 15 residues in the CDR3. CDR3 sequence: CASSPTSGVKETQYF. The CDR3 DNA sequence: TGTGCCAGCAGTCCGACTAGCGGGGTAAAAGAGACCCAGTACTTC.

The V call is TRBV6-5, the J call TRBJ1-1, with 7 bases aligning to TRBD1. Germline V gives CDR1 MNHEY, CDR2 SVGAGI. The CDR3 is 16 amino acids. With 10 bases clipped from V and 0 bases from J, the junction kept 14 bases outside the gene matches. The CDR3 nucleotides read TGTGCCACCGAACTTACAGGGGCGGGGGTGAACACTGAAGCTTTCTTT. Amino acid sequence: CATELTGAGVNTEAFF.

V and J are TRBV12-3 or TRBV12-4 and TRBJ2-5, with a tentative D call TRBD1 (6 bases). Trimming took off 6 bases at V and 5 bases at J, with 10 bases between the two ends. The CDR3 has 12 residues. CDR3 sequence reads: CASRTGGETQYF. In DNA form, the CDR3 reads TGTGCCAGCAGGACAGGCGGGGAGACCCAGTACTTC.

V is TRBV25-1 and J is TRBJ2-3, with unresolved D. The CDR3 spans 12 residues. Germline V lookup: CDR1 MGHDK, CDR2 SYGVNS. The V end was cut by 10 bases, the J end by 5 bases, with 13 bases between. The CDR3 protein is CAILTKEDTQYF. In DNA form, the CDR3 reads TGTGCCATCCTAACAAAGGAAGATACGCAGTATTTT. Full variable domain (outside the CDR3, taken from reference TRBV25-1 and TRBJ2-3): EADIYQTPRYLVIGTGKKITLECSQTMGHDKMYWYQQDPGMELHLIHYSYGVNSTEKGDLSSESTVSRIRTEHFPLTLESARPSHTSQYLCAILTKEDTQYFGPGTRLTVL.

V gene TRBV6-5 combines with J gene TRBJ1-1; 8 nucleotides match TRBD1. V dropped 4 bases and J dropped 5; count of bases not matched to a gene: 6. CDR1 MNHEY and CDR2 SVGAGI come from the germline V gene. The CDR3 totals 14 residues. The CDR3 here is CASSSYRGRTEAFF. The CDR3 coding sequence is TGTGCCAGCAGTTCATACAGGGGGAGGACTGAAGCTTTCTTT.

The chain is built from TRBV4-1 and TRBJ2-5, with D perhaps matching TRBD1 or TRBD2 (6 bases each). CDR1 and CDR2 (germline): MGHRA, YSYEKL. The germline V and J ends were trimmed by 1 base and 2 bases, with 11 bases remaining between them. This CDR3 has 15 amino acids. This chain's CDR3 is CASSQGRGTQETQYF. CDR3 DNA sequence: TGCGCCAGCAGCCAAGGGAGGGGGACTCAAGAGACCCAGTACTTC.

A few counts support this clonotype. The chain couples TRBV28 to TRBJ2-2; 8 nucleotides align to TRBD2. J gave up 7 bases and V 7 bases, and 11 bases lay outside the gene matches. CDR1 is MDHEN, CDR2 SYDVKM, per germline. The CDR3 sequence is 15 residues long. CDR3 protein: CASTLLSGGGGELFF. CDR3 coding DNA: TGTGCCAGCACCCTACTCAGCGGGGGAGGCGGGGAGCTGTTTTTT.